This T cell receptor (beta chain) was captured by sequencing in a study of shared clonotypes between healthy human individuals. General study results and limits: Against clonotypes common to all four donors, non-shared ones had lower generation probabilities. Sampling used blood alone; tissue repertoires probably differ.

Several immunoSEQ 96-well plates shared each subset's DNA, each plate a replicate. Measured with immunoSEQ multiplex PCR; TCRdb has only the in-frame clones, and not every one. The repertoire holds some 700,000 clones, less than 95% seen once, with 34% in the top ten. CD8 memory pooled CD45RO+ cells and CCR7-negative CD45RA+ TemRA cells. Concerning this clone: Its antigen is as yet unknown.

The sequence derives from a man between 18 and 35 years old in good health. Some clones in this sample may be carry-over from other donors' samples. The material sequenced was memory CD8+ T cells from PBMCs. Subset meaning: CD45RO+ cells pooled with CCR7-negative TemRA cells.

CDR3 coding DNA: TGTGCCAGCAGACCGACTCCCCAGGGTAACTATGGCTACACCTTC. Translation: CASRPTPQGNYGYTF. This rearrangement joins TRBV27 to TRBJ1-2; D is perhaps TRBD1 (5 bases). The CDR3 consists of 15 residues. Germline V lookup: CDR1 MNHEY, CDR2 SMNVEV (reference sequence). Trimming shortened V by 6 bases and J by 1 base, and 15 bases separated the two germline ends.